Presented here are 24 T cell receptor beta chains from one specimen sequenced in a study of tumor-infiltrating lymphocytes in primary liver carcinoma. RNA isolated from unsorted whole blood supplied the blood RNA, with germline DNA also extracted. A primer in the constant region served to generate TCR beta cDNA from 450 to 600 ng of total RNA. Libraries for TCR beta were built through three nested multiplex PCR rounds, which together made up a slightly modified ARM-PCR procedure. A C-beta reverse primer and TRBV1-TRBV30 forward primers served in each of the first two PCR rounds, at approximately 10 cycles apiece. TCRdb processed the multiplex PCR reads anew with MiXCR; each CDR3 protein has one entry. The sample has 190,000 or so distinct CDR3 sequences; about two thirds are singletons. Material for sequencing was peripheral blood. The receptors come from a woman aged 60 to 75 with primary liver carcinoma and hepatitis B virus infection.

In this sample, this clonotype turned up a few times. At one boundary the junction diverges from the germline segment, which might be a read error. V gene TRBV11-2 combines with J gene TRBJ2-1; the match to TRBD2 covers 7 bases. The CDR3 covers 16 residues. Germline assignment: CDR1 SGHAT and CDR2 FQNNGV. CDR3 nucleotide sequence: TGTGTCAGCAGCCCCATTCGGGCTAGCGGTTACAATGAGCGGTTCTTC. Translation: CVSSPIRASGYNERFF.

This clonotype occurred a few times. The CDR3 loop reads CASRDSYTGELFF. The DNA for the CDR3 is TGTGCCAGCAGGGACAGTTACACCGGGGAGCTGTTTTTT. The rearrangement links TRBV28 to TRBJ2-2; the D gene is possibly TRBD1 (6 bases). This CDR3 comprises 13 residues. CDR1 MDHEN and CDR2 SYDVKM come from the germline V gene. V was shortened by 6 bases and J by 3 bases, with 8 bases between the two germline ends.

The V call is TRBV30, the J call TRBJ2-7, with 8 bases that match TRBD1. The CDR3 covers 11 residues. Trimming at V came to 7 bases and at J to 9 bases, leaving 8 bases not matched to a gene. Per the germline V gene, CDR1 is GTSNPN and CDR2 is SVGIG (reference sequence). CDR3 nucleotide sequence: TGTGCCTTAGGACAGGGCCATGGGCAGTACTTC. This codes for CALGQGHGQYF.

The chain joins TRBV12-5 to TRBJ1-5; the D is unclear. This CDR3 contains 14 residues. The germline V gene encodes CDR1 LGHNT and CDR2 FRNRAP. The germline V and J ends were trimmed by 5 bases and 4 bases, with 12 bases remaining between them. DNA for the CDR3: TGTGCTAGTGGTAAAGGACTGGGAAATCAGCCCCAGCATTTT. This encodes CASGKGLGNQPQHF.

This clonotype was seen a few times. The CDR3 here is CSVEVIGEKLFF. In nucleotides, the CDR3 is TGCAGCGTTGAGGTCATTGGGGAAAAACTGTTTTTT. This rearrangement joins TRBV29-1 to TRBJ1-4; the D is unclear. V was shortened by 3 bases and J by 8 bases, with 10 bases between the two germline ends. The CDR3 is 12 residues long. Germline CDR1 SQVTM, CDR2 ANQGSEA.

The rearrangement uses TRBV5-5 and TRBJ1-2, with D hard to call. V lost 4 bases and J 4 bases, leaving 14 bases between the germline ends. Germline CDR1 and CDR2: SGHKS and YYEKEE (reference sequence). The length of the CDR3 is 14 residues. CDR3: CASSPQSAFYGYTF. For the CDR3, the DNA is TGTGCCAGCAGCCCCCAGTCGGCCTTCTATGGCTACACCTTC.

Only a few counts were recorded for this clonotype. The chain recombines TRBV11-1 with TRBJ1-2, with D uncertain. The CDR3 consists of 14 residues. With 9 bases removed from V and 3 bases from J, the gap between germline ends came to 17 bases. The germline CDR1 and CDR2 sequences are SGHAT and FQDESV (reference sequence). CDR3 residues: CARRPMDSYYGYTF. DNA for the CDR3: TGTGCCAGAAGACCCATGGACTCCTACTATGGCTACACCTTC.

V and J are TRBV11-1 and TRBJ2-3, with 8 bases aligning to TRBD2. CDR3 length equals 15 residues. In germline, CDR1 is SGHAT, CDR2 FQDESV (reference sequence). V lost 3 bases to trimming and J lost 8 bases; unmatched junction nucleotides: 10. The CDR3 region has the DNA TGTGCCAGCAGCTTTCTGGGACTAGTCTCCAGTACGCAGTATTTT. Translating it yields CASSFLGLVSSTQYF.

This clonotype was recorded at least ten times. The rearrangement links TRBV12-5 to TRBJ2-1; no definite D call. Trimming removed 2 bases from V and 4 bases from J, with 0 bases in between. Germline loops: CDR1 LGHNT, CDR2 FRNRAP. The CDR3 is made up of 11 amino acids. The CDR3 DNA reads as TGTGCTAGTGGTTTGTACAATGAGCAGTTCTTC. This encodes CASGLYNEQFF.

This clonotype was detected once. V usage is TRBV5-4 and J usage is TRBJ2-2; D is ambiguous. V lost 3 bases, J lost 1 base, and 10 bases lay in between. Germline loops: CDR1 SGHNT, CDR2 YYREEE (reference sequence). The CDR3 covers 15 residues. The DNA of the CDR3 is TGTGCCAGCAGCTCGGGTCAGGTGAACACCGGGGAGCTGTTTTTT. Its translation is CASSSGQVNTGELFF.

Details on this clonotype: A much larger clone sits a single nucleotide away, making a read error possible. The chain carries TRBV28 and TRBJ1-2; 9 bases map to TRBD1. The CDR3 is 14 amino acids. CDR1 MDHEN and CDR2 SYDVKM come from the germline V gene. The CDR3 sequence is CANSLGTGRNGYTF. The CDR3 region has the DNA TGTGCCAACAGTTTAGGGACAGGGCGAAATGGCTACACCTTC.

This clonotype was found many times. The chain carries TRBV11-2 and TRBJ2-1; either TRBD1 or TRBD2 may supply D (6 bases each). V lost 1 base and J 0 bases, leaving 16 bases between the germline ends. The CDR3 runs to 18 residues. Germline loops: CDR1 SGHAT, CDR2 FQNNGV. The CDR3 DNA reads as TGTGCCAGCAGCTTAGTCGGGAATGGGGGGCTCTCCTACAATGAGCAGTTCTTC. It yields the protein CASSLVGNGGLSYNEQFF.

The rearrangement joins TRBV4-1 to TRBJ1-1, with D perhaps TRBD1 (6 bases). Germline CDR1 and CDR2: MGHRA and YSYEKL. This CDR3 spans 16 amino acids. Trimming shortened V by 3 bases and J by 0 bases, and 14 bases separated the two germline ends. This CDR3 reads CASSHGRRGVNTEAFF. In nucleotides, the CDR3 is TGCGCCAGCAGCCACGGCCGAAGGGGGGTGAACACTGAAGCTTTCTTT.

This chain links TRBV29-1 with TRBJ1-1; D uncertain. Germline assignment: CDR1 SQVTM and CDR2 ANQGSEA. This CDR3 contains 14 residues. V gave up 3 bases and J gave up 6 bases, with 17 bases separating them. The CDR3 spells CSVEQSGGRAEAFF. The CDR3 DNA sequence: TGCAGCGTTGAGCAATCGGGTGGAAGGGCTGAAGCTTTCTTT.

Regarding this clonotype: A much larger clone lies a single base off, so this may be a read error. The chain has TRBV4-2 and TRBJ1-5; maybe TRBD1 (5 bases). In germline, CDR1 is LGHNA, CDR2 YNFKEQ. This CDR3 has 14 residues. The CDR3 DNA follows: TGTGCCAGCAGTCCAGGGCCCATTAATCAGCCCCTGCATTTT. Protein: CASSPGPINQPLHF.

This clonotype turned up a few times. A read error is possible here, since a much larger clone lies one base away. The CDR3 DNA reads as TGTGCCAGCAGCTTAGGACTAGCGGCCACAGATACGCAGTATTTT. Translation: CASSLGLAATDTQYF. This chain connects TRBV7-8 to TRBJ2-3; TRBD2 matches 9 bases. V was clipped by 1 base and J by 2 bases; unmatched bases: 1. The V gene's germline CDR1 is SGHVS and CDR2 FQNEAQ. This CDR3 is 15 amino acids long.

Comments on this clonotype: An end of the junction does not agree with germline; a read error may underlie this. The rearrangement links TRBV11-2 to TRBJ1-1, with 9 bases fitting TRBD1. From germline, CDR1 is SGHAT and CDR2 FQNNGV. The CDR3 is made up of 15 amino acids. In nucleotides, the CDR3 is TGTGCCAGCAGCACGAGGGACAGGGCGAACACTGAAGCTTCCTTT. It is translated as CASSTRDRANTEASF.

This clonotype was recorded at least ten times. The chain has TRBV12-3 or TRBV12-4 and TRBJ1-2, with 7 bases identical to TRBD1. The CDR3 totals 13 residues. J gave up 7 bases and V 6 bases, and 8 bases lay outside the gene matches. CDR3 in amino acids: CASRLTGRGGYTF. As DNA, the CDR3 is TGTGCCAGCAGGTTGACAGGGCGAGGTGGCTACACCTTC.

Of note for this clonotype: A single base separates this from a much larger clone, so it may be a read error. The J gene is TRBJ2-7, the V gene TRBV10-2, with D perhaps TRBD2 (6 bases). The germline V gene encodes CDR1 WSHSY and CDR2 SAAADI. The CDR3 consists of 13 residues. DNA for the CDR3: TGCGCCAACAGTCCGGGACTCACCTACGAGCAGTACTTC. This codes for CANSPGLTYEQYF.

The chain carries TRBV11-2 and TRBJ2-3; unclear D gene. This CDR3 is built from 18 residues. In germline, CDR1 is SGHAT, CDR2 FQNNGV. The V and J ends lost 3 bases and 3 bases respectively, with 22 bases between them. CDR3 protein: CASSFGSWVSESTDTQYF. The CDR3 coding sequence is TGTGCCAGCAGCTTTGGGTCGTGGGTATCGGAGAGTACAGATACGCAGTATTTT.

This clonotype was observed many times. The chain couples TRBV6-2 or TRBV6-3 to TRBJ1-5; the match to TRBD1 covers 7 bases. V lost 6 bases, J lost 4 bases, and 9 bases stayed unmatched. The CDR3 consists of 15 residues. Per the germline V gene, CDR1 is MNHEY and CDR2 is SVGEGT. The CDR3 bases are TGTGCCAGCAGCCACGGGGACAGTCGGAATCAGCCCCAGCATTTT. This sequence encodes CASSHGDSRNQPQHF.

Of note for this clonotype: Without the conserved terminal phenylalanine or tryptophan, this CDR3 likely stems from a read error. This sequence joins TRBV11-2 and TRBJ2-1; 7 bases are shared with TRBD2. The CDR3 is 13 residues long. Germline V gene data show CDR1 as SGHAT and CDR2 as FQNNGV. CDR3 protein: CASSLEGAGQQFL. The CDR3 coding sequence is TGTGCCAGCAGTTTAGAGGGAGCGGGGCAGCAGTTCCTC.

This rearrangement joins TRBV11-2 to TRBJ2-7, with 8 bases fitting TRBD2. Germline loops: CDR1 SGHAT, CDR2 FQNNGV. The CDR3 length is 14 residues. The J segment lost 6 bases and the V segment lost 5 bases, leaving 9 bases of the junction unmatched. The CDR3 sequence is CASSKGLAGSEQYF. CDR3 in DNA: TGTGCCAGCAGCAAAGGATTAGCGGGAAGCGAGCAGTACTTC.

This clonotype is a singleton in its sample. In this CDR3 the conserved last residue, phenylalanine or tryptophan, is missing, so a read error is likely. The CDR3 reads CASINSLNEQFL. CDR3 DNA: TGTGCCAGCATCAACTCTCTCAATGAGCAGTTCTTA. V is TRBV11-3 and J is TRBJ2-1; D gene unclear. Germline CDR1 is SGHNT and CDR2 is YENEEA. V lost 7 bases to trimming and J lost 6 bases, with 10 bases between them. This CDR3 has 12 residues.